What follows is one T cell receptor beta chain and its context. Its antigen remains unknown. Method: immunoSEQ multiplex PCR; TCRdb's copy keeps in-frame clones and lacks some. The repertoire holds about 91,000 clones, with approximately 90% as singletons. The CDR3 is 14 residues long. Germline lookup yields CDR1 SGHNT and CDR2 YENEEA. Trimming took off 1 base at V and 1 base at J, with 7 bases between the two ends. The record originates from a study of graft-versus-host responses after intestinal transplantation. Study as a whole: Anti-thymocyte globulin induction was given to all recipients, followed by tacrolimus and steroids for approximately three years.

Study results and caveats: The recipient marrow held GvH clones, and some of them showed up first in ileum or blood. High graft-versus-host to host-versus-graft clonal ratios were seen in allografts of patients with graft-donor T cell macrochimerism.

Sequencing used unstimulated CD4+ T cells sorted from spleen or lymph node cells, obtained before transplant. The receptor's source is a human donor who was the organ donor for an intestinal transplant. The chain couples TRBV11-3 to TRBJ1-1, with D uncertain. The CDR3 nucleotides read TGTGCCAGCAGCTTAGGAGGCTCGAACACTGAAGCTTTCTTT. Its translation: CASSLGGSNTEAFF.